This TCR beta chain emerged from a study of shared clonotypes between healthy human individuals. Each donor was a Caucasian adult residing in Nashville, Tennessee. CDR3 length: 14 residues. Germline CDR1 SGHTA, CDR2 FQGNSA. Trimming at V came to 0 bases and at J to 8 bases, leaving 4 bases not matched to a gene. Here immunoSEQ multiplex PCR was the method, and the copy in TCRdb shows in-frame clones only, minus some. The data show 2 million to 3 million clones, over 85% seen once. This sequence joins TRBV7-2 and TRBJ2-1; TRBD2 matches 7 bases. Material for sequencing was naive CD4+ T cells from PBMCs. As for subset: CD45RA+ positively selected. The source is a man younger than 30 in good health. Some clones in this sample may be carry-over from other donors' samples. CDR3 DNA: TGTGCCAGCAGCTTAGCGGGAGGGATCGATGAGCAGTTCTTC. This codes for CASSLAGGIDEQFF.